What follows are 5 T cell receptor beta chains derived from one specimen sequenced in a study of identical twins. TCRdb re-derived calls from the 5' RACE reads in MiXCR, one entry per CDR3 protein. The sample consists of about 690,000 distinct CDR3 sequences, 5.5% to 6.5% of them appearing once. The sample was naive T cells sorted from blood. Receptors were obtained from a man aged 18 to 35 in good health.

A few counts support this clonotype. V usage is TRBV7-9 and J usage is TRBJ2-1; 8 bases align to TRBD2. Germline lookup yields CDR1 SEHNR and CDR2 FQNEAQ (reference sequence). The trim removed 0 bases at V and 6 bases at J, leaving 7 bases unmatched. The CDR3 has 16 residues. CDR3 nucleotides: TGTGCCAGCAGCTTAGCGCCCGGGAGGGAGCTCAATGAGCAGTTCTTC. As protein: CASSLAPGRELNEQFF.

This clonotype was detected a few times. CDR3 nucleotides: TGCAGTGCTCGCCGAGACGTCACTAGCACAGATACGCAGTATTTT. It codes for CSARRDVTSTDTQYF. The chain carries TRBV20-1 and TRBJ2-3; D call uncertain. V was clipped by 5 bases and J by 0 bases, with 15 bases between them. The CDR3 loop spans 15 amino acids. Germline V gives CDR1 DFQATT, CDR2 SNEGSKA (reference sequence).

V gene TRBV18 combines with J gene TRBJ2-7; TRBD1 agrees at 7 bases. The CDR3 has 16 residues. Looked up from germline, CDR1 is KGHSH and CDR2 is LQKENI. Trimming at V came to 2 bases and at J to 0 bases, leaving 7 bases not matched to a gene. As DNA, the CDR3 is TGTGCCAGCTCACCAAGGGACAGCATTAACTCCTACGAGCAGTACTTC. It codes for CASSPRDSINSYEQYF.

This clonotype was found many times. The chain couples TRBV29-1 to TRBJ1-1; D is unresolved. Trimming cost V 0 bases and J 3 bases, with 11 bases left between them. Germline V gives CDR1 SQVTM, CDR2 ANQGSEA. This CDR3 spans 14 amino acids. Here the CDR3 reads CSVEDQEGYTEAFF. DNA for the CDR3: TGCAGCGTTGAAGATCAAGAGGGATACACTGAAGCTTTCTTT.

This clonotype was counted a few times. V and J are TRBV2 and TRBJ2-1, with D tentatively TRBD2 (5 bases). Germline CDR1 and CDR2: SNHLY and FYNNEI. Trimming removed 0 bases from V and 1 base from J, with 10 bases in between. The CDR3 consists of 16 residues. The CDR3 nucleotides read TGTGCCAGCAGTGAAGCAAAAAGCGGTTCCTACAATGAGCAGTTCTTC. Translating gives CASSEAKSGSYNEQFF.